A selection of T cell receptor beta chains follows, all from one sample in a study of T cells in localized non-small cell lung cancer. Profiling relied on immunoSEQ multiplex PCR, and the TCRdb table lists in-frame clones only, not all of them. The data contain some 30,000 clones, more than 75% of them singletons. This sample comprised peripheral blood, obtained before any cancer treatment. Source of these receptors: a male donor aged 60 or older with stage II squamous cell lung carcinoma. Each CDR3 is given with its conserved first and last residue. The D gene is left open where the match is weak. The size of a clone is reported for some rows only, either as once, few or many, or as a class for expanded clones.

TRBV5-4,.,TRBJ1-4,.,CASSLAGSNEKLFF,TGTGCCAGCAGCTTGGCAGGGAGTAATGAAAAACTGTTTTTT
TRBV5-1,.,TRBJ1-2,.,CASSLNGEGYGYTF,TGCGCCAGCAGCTTGAACGGGGAGGGCTATGGCTACACCTTC
TRBV5-5,.,TRBJ1-1,TRBD1,CASSLTGTGVTEAFF,TGTGCCAGCAGCCTTACCGGGACAGGGGTAACTGAAGCTTTCTTT
TRBV7-9,.,TRBJ2-1,.,CASTSPWSGHDNEQFF,TGTGCCAGCACCTCCCCTTGGAGCGGTCATGACAATGAGCAGTTCTTC
TRBV5-1,.,TRBJ2-3,.,CASSLDSRTDTQYF,TGCGCCAGCAGCTTGGATAGTCGCACAGATACGCAGTATTTT
TRBV7-9,.,TRBJ1-2,.,CASSLWGTPGYYGYTF,TGTGCCAGCAGCTTATGGGGGACACCCGGATACTATGGCTACACCTTC
TRBV7-7,.,TRBJ2-1,.,CASSSEGGEQFF,TGTGCTAGCAGTTCCGAGGGTGGTGAGCAGTTCTTC
TRBV19,.,TRBJ1-1,TRBD1,CASSPSAGQPNTEAFF,TGTGCCAGTAGCCCCTCCGCGGGACAGCCTAACACTGAAGCTTTCTTT
TRBV11-2,.,TRBJ2-7,TRBD2,CASSVSSAGMVYEQYF,TGTGCCAGCAGTGTCTCGTCAGCGGGAATGGTCTACGAGCAGTACTTC
TRBV6-4,.,TRBJ2-2,TRBD1,CASSLGQGNTGELFF,TGTGCCAGCAGTCTGGGACAGGGGAACACCGGGGAGCTGTTTTTT
TRBV6-1,.,TRBJ2-7,.,CASSSAGTYEQYF,TGTGCCAGCAGCTCCGCAGGGACCTACGAGCAGTACTTC
TRBV6-5,few,TRBJ2-1,.,CASNSEYNEQFF,TGTGCCAGCAATTCAGAGTACAATGAGCAGTTCTTC
TRBV6-4,few,TRBJ1-2,.,CASRHAANYGYTF,TGTGCCAGCAGACACGCAGCCAACTATGGCTACACCTTC
TRBV6-5,.,TRBJ2-1,.,CASRIAETSYNEQFF,TGTGCCAGCAGGATAGCGGAGACGTCCTACAATGAGCAGTTCTTC